This TCR beta chain came from a study of post-analysis software for immune sequencing data. Study-wide points: Among five TRBV segments more frequent in patients than controls were TRBV5-6, TRBV5-1 and TRBV20-1.

Germline CDR1 MDHEN, CDR2 SYDVKM. The CDR3 is 14 residues long. V lost 6 bases, J lost 2 bases, and 4 bases stayed unmatched. About this clonotype itself: Antigen specificity is unknown.

Unique molecular identifiers featured in each of the TCR beta cDNA libraries. TCRdb analysed the PCR reads with MiXCR anew, one entry per CDR3 protein. The repertoire has about 200,000 distinct CDR3 sequences, approximately 29% of them found once; the top ten carry less than 4%. The chain joins TRBV28 to TRBJ2-7; TRBD1 matches at 10 bases. The sequence was collected from a girl younger than 18 with multiple sclerosis. The sequenced material came from blood. The chain's CDR3 is CASRGQGITYEQYF. The CDR3 DNA reads TGTGCCAGCAGGGGACAGGGGATTACCTACGAGCAGTACTTC.